This T cell receptor beta chain was captured by sequencing in a study of technical replicates of blood from several donors. Using immunoSEQ multiplex PCR, the repertoire was profiled, and TCRdb retains in-frame clones only, with some absent. This sample has around 89,000 clones, with just under 95% found just once. Germline V gene lookup returns CDR1 SGDLS and CDR2 YYNGEE. This CDR3 is built from 15 residues. V lost 3 bases and J lost 2; bases outside the gene matches: 6. This receptor was obtained from a human donor in good health. The chain couples TRBV9 to TRBJ2-7; 9 bases agree with TRBD1. The source material was T cells isolated from PBMCs. CDR3: CASSARTGATYEQYF. The CDR3 bases are TGTGCCAGCAGCGCACGGACAGGGGCGACCTACGAGCAGTACTTC.